The 32 T cell receptor beta chains listed next were all sequenced from one sample in a study of technical replicates of blood from a handful of donors. The method was immunoSEQ multiplex PCR; TCRdb's version includes in-frame clones alone and lacks a portion of them. The sample has around 65,000 clones, approximately 83% seen once; the top ten hold roughly 5.1%. Sequencing was performed on PBMCs. The receptors derive from a human donor in good health. Some clones in this sample may be carry-over from other donors' samples.

The chain carries TRBV13 and TRBJ2-3, with 14 bases matching TRBD2. J lost 1 base, V lost 2 bases, and 11 bases had no gene match. Germline CDR1 and CDR2: PRHDT and FYEKMQ (reference sequence). The CDR3 is 20 residues long. CDR3 loop: CASSLIAGTSGSVGTDTQYF. CDR3 coding DNA: TGTGCCAGCAGCTTAATAGCCGGGACTAGCGGGAGTGTTGGCACAGATACGCAGTATTTT. Looking up the rest from reference TRBV13 and TRBJ2-3 gives the full variable domain: AAGVIQSPRHLIKEKRETATLKCYPIPRHDTVYWYQQGPGQDPQFLISFYEKMQSDKGSIPDRFSAQQFSDYHSELNMSSLELGDSALYFCASSLIAGTSGSVGTDTQYFGPGTRLTVL.

V usage is TRBV5-6 and J usage is TRBJ1-2; the match to TRBD1 covers 11 bases. The junction had 11 bases not matched to a gene; V was cut back by 4 bases and J by 6 bases. Germline V CDR1 and CDR2: SGHDT, YYEEEE. The CDR3 runs to 16 residues. The CDR3 DNA is TGTGCCAGCAGCGGGGACAGGGGGTTTCCAACGCATGGCTACACCTTC. It specifies CASSGDRGFPTHGYTF.

The rearrangement links TRBV13 to TRBJ2-5, with D possibly TRBD1 on 5 matching bases. The CDR3 spans 18 residues. Germline lookup yields CDR1 PRHDT and CDR2 FYEKMQ (reference sequence). V dropped 6 bases and J dropped 4 bases, with 27 bases sitting between them. CDR3 protein: CASSRSLGQGSFLETQYF. DNA for the CDR3: TGTGCCAGCAGTCGTTCTCTGGGGCAGGGCTCCTTTTTAGAGACCCAGTACTTC.

CDR3 in amino acids: CASTTTSGYNEQFF. The CDR3 region has the DNA TGTGCCAGCACCACGACTAGCGGGTACAATGAGCAGTTCTTC. V usage is TRBV7-9 and J usage is TRBJ2-1, with 10 nucleotides matching TRBD2. J gave up 4 bases and V 7 bases, and 4 bases lay outside the gene matches. Per the germline V gene, CDR1 is SEHNR and CDR2 is FQNEAQ (reference sequence). The CDR3 extends over 14 amino acids.

This rearrangement joins TRBV6-1 to TRBJ2-1; D gene uncertain. Germline CDR1 reads MNHNS; CDR2 reads SASEGT. The CDR3 has 13 residues. V was cut by 7 bases and J by 4 bases, with 11 bases left in between. The CDR3 nucleotides are TGTGCCAGCAACCGCGGAGAATACAATGAGCAGTTCTTC. Translating gives CASNRGEYNEQFF.

The V call is TRBV27, the J call TRBJ2-7, with TRBD2 matching 11 bases. Unmatched junction bases numbered 8, after V lost 6 bases and J lost 7 bases. The CDR3 totals 14 residues. Germline CDR1 and CDR2: MNHEY and SMNVEV (reference sequence). The CDR3 DNA reads TGTGCCAGCAGATTGACTAGCGGGAAGGGTGAGCAGTACTTC. Protein: CASRLTSGKGEQYF.

CDR3 DNA sequence: TGCGCCAGCAGCCAAGACTGGACGGGAGTGGGTGAGCAGTTCTTC. This encodes CASSQDWTGVGEQFF. The genes are TRBV4-3 and TRBJ2-1, with D tentatively TRBD2 (6 bases). V dropped 0 bases and J dropped 9 bases, with 15 bases sitting between them. The CDR3 is 15 amino acids. CDR1 LGHNA and CDR2 YSLEER come from the germline V gene.

The chain links TRBV13 to TRBJ1-3, with D unclear. CDR1 PRHDT and CDR2 FYEKMQ come from the germline V gene (reference sequence). The CDR3 has 15 amino acids. Trimming took off 0 bases at V and 1 base at J, with 7 bases between the two ends. In DNA, the CDR3 is TGTGCCAGCAGCTTAGGGCGGGGATCTGGAAACACCATATATTTT. Protein: CASSLGRGSGNTIYF.

V is TRBV5-5 and J is TRBJ1-1; no clear D. Germline lookup yields CDR1 SGHKS and CDR2 YYEKEE (reference sequence). The ends were cut back, 1 base at V and 4 bases at J, with 11 bases in the middle. The length of the CDR3 is 14 residues. This CDR3 is CASSLPGGGTEAFF. In DNA form, the CDR3 reads TGTGCCAGCAGCTTGCCGGGAGGAGGCACTGAAGCTTTCTTT.

The chain joins TRBV2 to TRBJ1-1; perhaps TRBD1 as D (6 bases). There are 13 residues in the CDR3. Looked up from germline, CDR1 is SNHLY and CDR2 is FYNNEI. V was trimmed by 10 bases and J by 4 bases, leaving 16 bases between them. The CDR3 region is CATQGYGFTEAFF. The CDR3 bases are TGTGCCACCCAGGGGTACGGTTTCACTGAAGCTTTCTTT.

The chain joins TRBV7-3 to TRBJ2-1; TRBD1 matches 7 bases. The J segment lost 2 bases and the V segment lost 4 bases, leaving 5 bases of the junction unmatched. The CDR3 contains 15 residues. Germline V gene data show CDR1 as SGHTA and CDR2 as FQGTGA. Here the CDR3 reads CASSSGQEPYNEQFF. The CDR3 DNA follows: TGTGCCAGCAGCTCCGGACAGGAGCCCTACAATGAGCAGTTCTTC.

The V gene is TRBV7-2, the J gene TRBJ1-5; TRBD1 might be the D (5 bases). Germline values: CDR1 SGHTA, CDR2 FQGNSA. The CDR3 contains 16 residues. The V gene lost 2 bases and the J gene lost 1 base, with 12 bases spanning the gap. The CDR3 DNA reads TGTGCCAGCAGCTTATTCCCTTCAGGGAGCAATCAGCCCCAGCATTTT. Translated, it gives CASSLFPSGSNQPQHF.

V usage is TRBV27 and J usage is TRBJ2-1, with D maybe TRBD2 (5 bases). This CDR3 region has 16 residues. Trimming removed 3 bases at V and 4 bases at J, with 16 bases between. CDR1 and CDR2 from the germline V gene are MNHEY and SMNVEV (reference sequence). CDR3 coding DNA: TGTGCCAGCAGTTTGGGCTCGAGGGCGCGATACAATGAGCAGTTCTTC. Translation: CASSLGSRARYNEQFF.

The chain combines TRBV5-1 with TRBJ1-1; TRBD1 agrees at 8 bases. The CDR3 is 15 residues long. The V gene end was trimmed by 2 bases and the J gene end by 1 base; junction bases not matched to a gene: 4. Germline CDR1 is SGHRS and CDR2 is YFSETQ. This CDR3 is CASSFTTGGNTEAFF. The DNA of the CDR3 is TGCGCCAGCAGCTTTACAACAGGGGGGAACACTGAAGCTTTCTTT.

The CDR3 coding sequence is TGTGCCAGCAGCTCAATGGGGCTAGCGGGAGCTGGAGATACGCAGTATTTT. Protein product: CASSSMGLAGAGDTQYF. The rearrangement joins TRBV7-9 to TRBJ2-3; 10 nucleotides align to TRBD2. The germline gives CDR1 SEHNR, CDR2 FQNEAQ (reference sequence). Trimming removed 4 bases from V and 5 bases from J; junction bases left unmatched: 12. The CDR3 contains 17 residues. Complete variable domain (other parts from reference TRBV7-9 and TRBJ2-3): DTGVSQNPRHKITKRGQNVTFRCDPISEHNRLYWYRQTLGQGPEFLTYFQNEAQLEKSRLLSDRFSAERPKGSFSTLEIQRTEQGDSAMYLCASSSMGLAGAGDTQYFGPGTRLTVL.

V usage is TRBV7-6 and J usage is TRBJ1-1; 9 bases are shared with TRBD1. Germline-derived CDR1 and CDR2 are SGHVS and FNYEAQ. V lost 4 bases and J lost 0; bases outside the gene matches: 6. The CDR3 spans 16 residues. The CDR3 region has the DNA TGTGCCAGCAGCTCTCGGGGACAGGGAATGAACACTGAAGCTTTCTTT. It yields the protein CASSSRGQGMNTEAFF.

This chain links TRBV6-5 with TRBJ2-3; TRBD2 aligns across 7 bases. V lost 6 bases to trimming and J lost 4 bases; unmatched junction nucleotides: 4. CDR3 length: 13 residues. In germline, CDR1 is MNHEY, CDR2 SVGAGI. Written as DNA, the CDR3 is TGTGCCAGCAGGACCGGGAGGTCAGATACGCAGTATTTT. Translation: CASRTGRSDTQYF.

This clone was seen a few times. The chain joins TRBV4-1 to TRBJ2-7; TRBD1 aligns across 10 bases. The CDR3 runs 15 residues. Per the germline V gene, CDR1 is MGHRA and CDR2 is YSYEKL. The V gene end was trimmed by 6 bases and the J gene end by 0 bases; junction bases not matched to a gene: 5. CDR3 sequence (DNA): TGCGCCAGCAGTCGGACAGGGGGAGACTCCTACGAGCAGTACTTC. Amino acid sequence: CASSRTGGDSYEQYF.

This clone was recorded once. This chain connects TRBV6-5 to TRBJ1-5; possibly TRBD1 for D (5 bases). Trimming cost V 2 bases and J 4 bases, with 9 bases left between them. The germline gives CDR1 MNHEY, CDR2 SVGAGI. CDR3 size: 14 residues. In nucleotides, the CDR3 is TGTGCCAGCAGTTACGGGGGGGGGAATCAGCCCCAGCATTTT. This codes for CASSYGGGNQPQHF.

This chain links TRBV6-4 with TRBJ2-1; 7 bases are shared with TRBD1. V lost 4 bases, J lost 6 bases, and 6 bases stayed unmatched. Germline lookup yields CDR1 MRHNA and CDR2 SNTAGT. The CDR3 is made up of 14 amino acids. The CDR3: CASSGGGEGNEQFF. The CDR3 nucleotides are TGTGCCAGCAGTGGAGGGGGCGAAGGCAATGAGCAGTTCTTC.

V is TRBV7-3 and J is TRBJ2-5, with TRBD2 matching 12 bases. Germline CDR1 reads SGHTA; CDR2 reads FQGTGA. The CDR3 runs 17 residues. The J segment lost 2 bases and the V segment lost 6 bases, leaving 10 bases of the junction unmatched. CDR3 DNA sequence: TGTGCCAGCAGGCCGGGACTAGCGGGTGTCACTCAAGAGACCCAGTACTTC. Translating gives CASRPGLAGVTQETQYF.

The chain uses TRBV6-5 and TRBJ2-2; TRBD2 agrees at 7 bases. The ends lost 5 bases at V and 9 bases at J; junction bases unmatched: 6. This CDR3 has 13 residues. The germline gives CDR1 MNHEY, CDR2 SVGAGI. The CDR3 DNA reads as TGTGCCAGCAGTACGGGGGGTGCCCGGGAGCTGTTTTTT. Translating it yields CASSTGGARELFF.

The chain is built from TRBV28 and TRBJ1-4; D is perhaps TRBD1 (6 bases). The germline V and J ends were trimmed by 9 bases and 7 bases, with 18 bases remaining between them. This CDR3 has 14 residues. The germline V gene encodes CDR1 MDHEN and CDR2 SYDVKM. This CDR3 is CASWGGGGGEKLFF. For the CDR3, the DNA is TGTGCCAGTTGGGGAGGGGGAGGTGGTGAAAAACTGTTTTTT.

The chain recombines TRBV7-2 with TRBJ1-4, with TRBD1 identical over 7 bases. The CDR3 length is 15 residues. Germline trimming cut 5 bases from V and 2 bases from J; bases unmatched to any gene: 5. Germline CDR1 is SGHTA and CDR2 is FQGNSA. Written as DNA, the CDR3 is TGTGCCAGCAGCCAACAGACAGGGACTAATGAAAAACTGTTTTTT. Residues: CASSQQTGTNEKLFF.

This chain joins TRBV11-2 and TRBJ2-7; perhaps TRBD1 as D (6 bases). This CDR3 has 15 amino acids. V was cut by 1 base and J by 7 bases, with 17 bases left in between. Germline V gene lookup returns CDR1 SGHAT and CDR2 FQNNGV. The CDR3 here is CASSLVGRGSGEQYF. The CDR3 DNA follows: TGTGCCAGCAGCTTAGTTGGCAGGGGCTCGGGAGAGCAGTACTTC. The full variable domain, its missing parts supplied by reference TRBV11-2 and TRBJ2-7, is EAGVAQSPRYKIIEKRQSVAFWCNPISGHATLYWYQQILGQGPKLLIQFQNNGVVDDSQLPKDRFSAERLKGVDSTLKIQPAKLEDSAVYLCASSLVGRGSGEQYFGPGTRLTVT.

This clone was picked up one time. In DNA form, the CDR3 reads TGTGCCAGCAGAACTCCGGGACAGACCTACGAGCAGTACTTC. Protein: CASRTPGQTYEQYF. The J gene is TRBJ2-7, the V gene TRBV27; 7 bases map to TRBD1. Germline V gene sequence: CDR1 MNHEY, CDR2 SMNVEV (reference sequence). J was trimmed by 2 bases and V by 6 bases; bases with no gene match: 7. The CDR3 consists of 14 residues.

The chain is built from TRBV5-1 and TRBJ2-7, with TRBD2 matching over 7 bases. CDR1 and CDR2 from the germline V gene are SGHRS and YFSETQ. The CDR3 spans 15 residues. Losses at the gene ends were 4 bases for V and 5 bases for J; bases not matched to a gene: 12. The CDR3 loop is CASSGVGEGHNEQYF. The CDR3 DNA reads TGCGCCAGCAGCGGGGTGGGGGAGGGCCACAACGAGCAGTACTTC.

This clone showed up just a few times. V gene TRBV7-2 combines with J gene TRBJ1-1; 7 bases are a match to TRBD1. V trimming: 5 bases; J trimming: 11 bases; junction bases outside the gene matches: 11. The CDR3 runs to 13 residues. Germline lookup yields CDR1 SGHTA and CDR2 FQGNSA. CDR3 in DNA: TGTGCCAGCAGCGCCTGGGACAGCCCGAGGGCTTTCTTT. This encodes CASSAWDSPRAFF.

The rearrangement links TRBV10-3 to TRBJ2-5; D perhaps matches TRBD2 (7 bases). The CDR3 is 14 residues long. Between the trimmed V and J ends, which lost 6 bases and 5 bases, there was a span of 16 bases. Germline V gene data show CDR1 as ENHRY and CDR2 as SYGVKD. The CDR3 region is CAIRGEGGWETQYF. In nucleotides, the CDR3 is TGTGCCATCAGAGGGGAGGGGGGCTGGGAGACCCAGTACTTC.

V is TRBV15 and J is TRBJ1-2, with D hard to call. The ends were cut back, 5 bases at V and 3 bases at J, with 10 bases in the middle. From germline, CDR1 is LNHNV and CDR2 YYDKDF (reference sequence). This CDR3 contains 13 residues. This CDR3 reads CATSPRSHYGYTF. Here the CDR3 DNA reads TGTGCCACCAGCCCAAGGAGCCACTATGGCTACACCTTC. Combining the CDR3 with reference TRBV15 and TRBJ1-2 gives the whole variable domain DAMVIQNPRYQVTQFGKPVTLSCSQTLNHNVMYWYQQKSSQAPKLLFHYYDKDFNNEADTPDNFQSRRPNTSFCFLDIRSPGLGDTAMYLCATSPRSHYGYTFGSGTRLTVV.

The V and J genes are TRBV7-2 and TRBJ2-7; 7 nucleotides match TRBD2. The CDR3 length is 15 residues. V lost 3 bases, J lost 6 bases, and 11 bases stayed unmatched. Germline V gene sequence: CDR1 SGHTA, CDR2 FQGNSA. The CDR3 nucleotides read TGTGCCAGCAGCTTCGGCGGGAGTCAGCATGGCGAGCAGTACTTC. It translates to CASSFGGSQHGEQYF.

In DNA form, the CDR3 reads TGTGCCAGCAGCCCCCTAGCGGGGGGGCGAAGTGAGCAGTTCTTC. This codes for CASSPLAGGRSEQFF. The J gene is TRBJ2-1, the V gene TRBV7-3, with TRBD2 matching 12 bases. CDR3 length: 15 amino acids. V gave up 5 bases and J gave up 9 bases; unmatched junction bases: 8. The germline V gene has CDR1 SGHTA and CDR2 FQGTGA.